This T cell receptor (beta chain) was sequenced during a study of T cells after yellow fever vaccination. TCRdb re-derived calls from the 5' RACE reads in MiXCR, one entry per CDR3 protein. Among more than 350,000 distinct CDR3 sequences listed, roughly 12% were seen once. The germline CDR1 and CDR2 sequences are SQVTM and ANQGSEA. Deletions cut 5 bases from V and 3 bases from J, with 16 bases between. This CDR3 is built from 15 residues. This clonotype was picked up a small number of times. The chain carries TRBV29-1 and TRBJ2-2; D is uncertain. The input for sequencing was PBMCs, taken on the day of the first yellow fever vaccination. This TCR derives from a man aged 18 to 35 who received the YFV17D yellow fever vaccine. The CDR3 is CSVCPVGSHTGELFF. DNA of the CDR3: TGCAGCGTTTGTCCCGTTGGGTCCCACACCGGGGAGCTGTTTTTT.